Listed below are T cell receptor beta chains from one sample, sequenced in a study of cytomegalovirus exposure and HLA in healthy donors. Measured with immunoSEQ multiplex PCR; TCRdb has only the in-frame clones, and not every one. The repertoire holds 95,000 to 150,000 clones, around two thirds seen once, with roughly 8.6% in the top ten. Sequencing was done on a sample of PBMCs. All receptors come from a woman in her forties in good health and CMV-seropositive. The CDR3 runs from the conserved cysteine through the conserved F or W. Fields, in order: D gene, clone size, V gene, J gene, CDR3 protein, CDR3 DNA. A D gene is named only where the DNA matches it firmly. Not every row has a clone size; where given, it reads once, few, many or a size class.

D: NA
size: NA
V: TRBV11-2
J: TRBJ1-1
CDR3: CASSYDLGRYTEAFF
DNA: TGTGCCAGCAGCTATGACCTGGGGAGATACACTGAAGCTTTCTTT

D: TRBD1
size: NA
V: TRBV7-7
J: TRBJ2-3
CDR3: CASSMGQGPHPEDTQYF
DNA: TGTGCTAGCAGCATGGGACAGGGGCCGCACCCCGAAGATACGCAGTATTTT

D: TRBD2
size: NA
V: TRBV28
J: TRBJ2-1
CDR3: CASSSDGLAGGYYNEQFF
DNA: TGTGCCAGCAGCTCCGACGGACTAGCGGGAGGCTACTACAATGAGCAGTTCTTC

D: NA
size: NA
V: TRBV27
J: TRBJ2-7
CDR3: CASSPIGQLYSYEQYF
DNA: TGTGCCAGCAGCCCGATTGGACAGCTTTACTCCTACGAGCAGTACTTC

D: TRBD1
size: NA
V: TRBV15
J: TRBJ2-7
CDR3: CATSGPGQGKYEQYF
DNA: TGTGCCACCAGCGGACCAGGACAGGGAAAATACGAGCAGTACTTC

D: TRBD1
size: once
V: TRBV7-8
J: TRBJ2-1
CDR3: CASSLGASGQGFSSYNEQFF
DNA: TGTGCCAGCAGCTTAGGTGCCTCGGGACAGGGGTTTTCTTCCTACAATGAGCAGTTCTTC

D: NA
size: NA
V: TRBV6-5
J: TRBJ2-7
CDR3: CASSYLLSYEQYF
DNA: TGTGCCAGCAGTTACTTACTCTCCTACGAGCAGTACTTC

D: NA
size: NA
V: TRBV5-5
J: TRBJ1-3
CDR3: CASSPEAWSSGNTIYF
DNA: TGTGCCAGCAGCCCGGAAGCCTGGAGCTCTGGAAACACCATATATTTT

D: NA
size: few
V: TRBV28
J: TRBJ2-3
CDR3: CASSLPADTQYF
DNA: TGTGCCAGCAGTCTCCCTGCAGATACGCAGTATTTT

D: NA
size: NA
V: TRBV7-9
J: TRBJ1-1
CDR3: CASTKTGTTEAFF
DNA: TGTGCCAGCACCAAAACAGGGACAACTGAAGCTTTCTTT

D: NA
size: few
V: TRBV12-5
J: TRBJ2-5
CDR3: CASGWGWDGGQETQYF
DNA: TGTGCTAGTGGTTGGGGATGGGACGGGGGCCAAGAGACCCAGTACTTC

D: TRBD1
size: NA
V: TRBV2
J: TRBJ1-2
CDR3: CASSSGTGNYGYTF
DNA: TGTGCCAGCAGCTCCGGGACAGGAAACTATGGCTACACCTTC

D: TRBD1
size: few
V: TRBV5-1
J: TRBJ2-3
CDR3: CASTTGTGVTDTQYF
DNA: TGCGCCAGCACAACCGGGACAGGGGTCACAGATACGCAGTATTTT

D: TRBD2
size: NA
V: TRBV6-1
J: TRBJ2-7
CDR3: CASSGRTSLEQYF
DNA: TGTGCCAGCAGTGGACGGACTAGCCTCGAGCAGTACTTC

D: TRBD1
size: NA
V: TRBV5-1
J: TRBJ1-6
CDR3: CASSGGQGNSPLHF
DNA: TGCGCCAGCAGCGGTGGACAGGGGAATTCACCCCTCCACTTT

D: TRBD1
size: NA
V: TRBV18
J: TRBJ1-2
CDR3: CASSRNRDSYGYTF
DNA: TGTGCCAGCTCTCGAAACCGGGACAGCTATGGCTACACCTTC

D: TRBD2
size: NA
V: TRBV4-2
J: TRBJ2-3
CDR3: CASSHPPSGEGDTQYF
DNA: TGTGCCAGCAGCCACCCCCCGAGCGGGGAGGGAGATACGCAGTATTTT

D: NA
size: NA
V: TRBV30
J: TRBJ1-1
CDR3: CAWTGVPEAFF
DNA: TGTGCCTGGACGGGGGTCCCTGAAGCTTTCTTT

D: NA
size: NA
V: TRBV28
J: TRBJ1-5
CDR3: CATTFQNQPQHF
DNA: TGTGCCACCACCTTCCAGAATCAGCCCCAGCATTTT

D: NA
size: NA
V: TRBV10-3
J: TRBJ2-1
CDR3: CAISDRNNEQLF
DNA: TGTGCCATCAGTGACAGGAACAATGAGCAGCTCTTC

D: TRBD1
size: few
V: TRBV5-6
J: TRBJ2-1
CDR3: CASSLGDRAYNEQFF
DNA: TGTGCCAGCAGCTTGGGTGACAGGGCTTACAATGAGCAGTTCTTC

D: NA
size: NA
V: TRBV6-5
J: TRBJ2-7
CDR3: CASSYSSGLSYEQYF
DNA: TGTGCCAGCAGTTACTCTTCAGGGTTGTCCTACGAGCAGTACTTC

D: NA
size: NA
V: TRBV7-6
J: TRBJ2-1
CDR3: CASSRFDNEQFF
DNA: TGTGCCAGCAGCCGGTTCGACAATGAGCAGTTCTTC

D: NA
size: few
V: TRBV7-3
J: TRBJ1-1
CDR3: CASSLTGGNTEAFF
DNA: TGTGCCAGCAGCTTAACGGGGGGGAACACTGAAGCTTTCTTT

D: NA
size: once
V: TRBV6-1
J: TRBJ1-2
CDR3: CASSEEWGRGYGYTF
DNA: TGTGCCAGCAGTGAAGAGTGGGGCAGAGGCTATGGCTACACCTTC

D: TRBD2
size: NA
V: TRBV29-1
J: TRBJ2-3
CDR3: CSVEDLAGATDTQYF
DNA: TGCAGCGTTGAAGATCTAGCGGGGGCCACAGATACGCAGTATTTT

D: NA
size: NA
V: TRBV28
J: TRBJ2-1
CDR3: CASSLAHDNEQFF
DNA: TGTGCCAGCAGTTTAGCGCATGACAATGAGCAGTTCTTC

D: TRBD1
size: once
V: TRBV28
J: TRBJ1-5
CDR3: CASSSPQGPAPQHF
DNA: TGTGCCAGCTCTAGCCCACAGGGGCCAGCGCCCCAGCATTTT

D: NA
size: few
V: TRBV4-2
J: TRBJ2-2
CDR3: CASSQVAGNTGELFF
DNA: TGTGCCAGCAGCCAAGTGGCGGGGAACACCGGGGAGCTGTTTTTT